Listed here is a single T cell receptor beta chain. The data are from a study of blood T cell repertoires in COVID-19. Turning to the study itself: Spain, Italy and the United States supplied samples that represented acute and convalescent COVID-19.

Authors' processing steps: How many nucleated cells were present was estimated from reference gene primer amplification. Sequencing used immunoSEQ multiplex PCR; TCRdb keeps in-frame clones, though not all of them. That table furnishes V, J and clone size, whereas the DNA furnished D and trimming. This table has about 130,000 clones, roughly four fifths appearing once. The CDR3 length is 14 residues. V shed 0 bases and J shed 3 bases, with 9 bases lying between them. Germline CDR1 SGHNT, CDR2 YYREEE (reference sequence). The sequenced sample consisted of peripheral blood. This chain uses TRBV5-4 with TRBJ1-1; TRBD1 is a possible D gene (5 bases). This clonotype was sampled from a woman aged 50 to 65 with acute or convalescent COVID-19. The CDR3 DNA reads as TGTGCCAGCAGCTTGGAAGGCAGGGACACTGAAGCTTTCTTT. It specifies CASSLEGRDTEAFF.